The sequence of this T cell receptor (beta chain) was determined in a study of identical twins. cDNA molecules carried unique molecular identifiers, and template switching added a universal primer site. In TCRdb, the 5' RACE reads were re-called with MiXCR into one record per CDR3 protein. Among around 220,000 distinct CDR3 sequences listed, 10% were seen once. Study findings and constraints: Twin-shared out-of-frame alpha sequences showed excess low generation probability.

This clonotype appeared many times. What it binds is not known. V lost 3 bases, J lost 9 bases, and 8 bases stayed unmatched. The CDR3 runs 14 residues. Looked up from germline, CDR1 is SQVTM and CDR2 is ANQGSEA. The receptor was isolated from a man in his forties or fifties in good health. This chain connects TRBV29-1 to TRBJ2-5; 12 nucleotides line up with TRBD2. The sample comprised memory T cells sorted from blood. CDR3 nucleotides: TGCAGCGTTGAGGACGGACTAGCGGGAAGGCCCCAGTACTTC. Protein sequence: CSVEDGLAGRPQYF.